This T cell receptor beta chain was retrieved from a study of T cell repertoires in cytomegalovirus infection. This clonotype appeared once. Its antigen is unidentified. This CDR3 contains 14 residues. The germline CDR1 and CDR2 sequences are LGHDT and YNNKEL (reference sequence). After removal of 2 bases from V and 4 bases from J, the junction contained 3 bases not matched to a gene. TCRdb re-called the reads with MiXCR, one entry per CDR3 protein. The sample gives hundreds of thousands of distinct CDR3 sequences, about 33% of which show up once; 18% is in the top ten. Sequencing used cultured PBMCs, obtained from culture after CMV antigen stimulation. The TCR sequence derives from a human donor in good health (CMV status not recorded). Some clones in this sample may be carry-over from other donors' samples. The chain couples TRBV3-1 to TRBJ1-1, with TRBD1 matching over 8 bases. The CDR3 spells CASSQNDRGTEAFF. In nucleotides, the CDR3 is TGTGCCAGCAGCCAAAATGACAGGGGCACTGAAGCTTTCTTT.